A selection of T cell receptor beta chains follows, all from one sample in a study of cytomegalovirus exposure and HLA in healthy donors. Clones were read by immunoSEQ multiplex PCR, and TCRdb kept only the in-frame ones, dropping some. The sample lists roughly 110,000 clones; around 70% were seen once. The sample consisted of PBMCs. These TCRs come from a boy aged 5-17 years in good health and CMV-seronegative. Each CDR3 is given with its conserved first and last residue. The order of the fields is J gene, V gene, D gene, clone size, CDR3 DNA, CDR3 protein. D genes are given only for firm matches. Rows may omit the clone size; those that give it use once, few, many or a size class.

TRBJ1-2	TRBV6-5	TRBD1	-	TGTGCCAGCACTAGGGGACAGGGATCCTATGGCTACACCTTC	CASTRGQGSYGYTF
TRBJ2-2	TRBV7-2	-	-	TGTGCCAGCAGCTTATTCGCTAGCTATCTAGAAGAGGCCGGGGAGCTGTTTTTT	CASSLFASYLEEAGELFF
TRBJ2-6	TRBV15	TRBD1	-	TGTGCCACCAGCAGAGACAGACTCGGGACAGCCGGCTCTGGGGCCAACGTCCTGACTTTC	CATSRDRLGTAGSGANVLTF
TRBJ1-6	TRBV4-3	TRBD1	-	TGCGCCAGCAGCCCGGGACAGGGCGTTAGTTCACCCCTCCACTTT	CASSPGQGVSSPLHF
TRBJ1-5	TRBV30	-	-	TGTGCATGGAGTGTGGAGGGTCAGCCCCAGCATTTT	CAWSVEGQPQHF
TRBJ2-7	TRBV30	TRBD1	-	TGTGCCTGGAGGCCTCGGACAGGGAATTCTCCCTACGAGCAGTACTTC	CAWRPRTGNSPYEQYF
TRBJ2-1	TRBV9	-	-	TGTGCCAGCAGCGCTACCGGGATAGCCTACAATGAGCAGTTCTTC	CASSATGIAYNEQFF
TRBJ2-7	TRBV30	TRBD1	-	TGTGCCTGGGGCCCCTCGGACAGGCACTACGAGCAGTACTTC	CAWGPSDRHYEQYF
TRBJ1-5	TRBV19	-	-	TGTGCCAGTAGTATTTCGGCGACAGGCCCAAATCAGCCCCAGCATTTT	CASSISATGPNQPQHF
TRBJ1-1	TRBV6-5	TRBD1	few	TGTGCCAGCAGAAGGGACAGGGAAGGTACTGAAGCTTTCTTT	CASRRDREGTEAFF
TRBJ1-1	TRBV5-6	TRBD1	-	TGTGCCAGCAGCTTGTATCAGGGGGCCGGAATGAACACTGAAGCTTTCTTT	CASSLYQGAGMNTEAFF
TRBJ1-1	TRBV5-1	-	-	TGCGCCAGCAGCTTGGACTACGACAGGGAAGCTTTCTTT	CASSLDYDREAFF
TRBJ1-1	TRBV7-2	-	-	TGTGCCAGCAGCCCGAGACAGATCCAGAACACTGAAGCTTTCTTT	CASSPRQIQNTEAFF
TRBJ1-1	TRBV27	-	-	TGTGCCAGCAGTTTCGAGAAGAACACTGAAGCTTTCTTT	CASSFEKNTEAFF
TRBJ2-7	TRBV10-3	-	-	TGTGCCATCAGTGAGGGAGGAGGGAAAATTGGAGAGCAGTACTTC	CAISEGGGKIGEQYF
TRBJ1-1	TRBV5-4	-	-	TGTGCCAGCAGCTGGGGAGTAGACACTGAAGCTTTCTTT	CASSWGVDTEAFF
TRBJ2-5	TRBV9	-	-	TGTGCCAGCAGCGTAGCTACTGGTGGAGAGACCCAGTACTTC	CASSVATGGETQYF
TRBJ2-3	TRBV2	-	-	TGTGCCAGCAGTGGGGACACTCCTTTGACAGATACGCAGTATTTT	CASSGDTPLTDTQYF
TRBJ2-3	TRBV7-9	TRBD1	-	TGTGCCAGCAGCTACCGGGACAGGGGGTCAGATACGCAGTATTTT	CASSYRDRGSDTQYF
TRBJ1-3	TRBV9	TRBD1	-	TGTGCCAGCAGCCACCACCGGGACAGGGACCACCAAGCCTCTGGAAACACCATATATTTT	CASSHHRDRDHQASGNTIYF
TRBJ1-1	TRBV5-4	TRBD1	-	TGTGCCAGCAGCCAAGACAGGGTCACTGAAGCTTTCTTT	CASSQDRVTEAFF
TRBJ2-4	TRBV19	-	few	TGTGCCGCAGGGCCTTTAGCCAAAAACATTCAGTACTTC	CAAGPLAKNIQYF
TRBJ1-5	TRBV19	-	-	TGTGCCAGTAGTATATGGGAGAGGTACCCCCAGCCCCAGCATTTT	CASSIWERYPQPQHF
TRBJ2-1	TRBV6-5	TRBD2	once	TGTGCCAGCAGGAGGACTAGCGTAAATGAGCAGTTCTTC	CASRRTSVNEQFF
TRBJ2-2	TRBV6-1	TRBD2	-	TGTGCCAGCAGTGAACTAGCGGACCTCACCGGGGAGCTGTTTTTT	CASSELADLTGELFF
TRBJ1-1	TRBV6-5	-	few	TGTGCCACTAAAACAGTGAACACTGAAGCTTTCTTT	CATKTVNTEAFF
TRBJ2-7	TRBV12-5	TRBD2	-	TGTGCTAGTGGTTTGGTAGAGCGGGGGCCAGCCCACGAGCAGTACTTC	CASGLVERGPAHEQYF
TRBJ1-1	TRBV9	TRBD1	-	TGTGCCAGCAGCGTAGAAGGGACAGGGGGCTTGAACACTGAAGCTTTCTTT	CASSVEGTGGLNTEAFF
TRBJ1-2	TRBV28	TRBD1	once	TGTGCCAGCAGTTTAGGACAGGACCCTTCTTATGGCTACACCTTC	CASSLGQDPSYGYTF
TRBJ2-3	TRBV7-8	-	few	TGTGCCAGCAGCTCCCCAGCGGGCACAGATACGCAGTATTTT	CASSSPAGTDTQYF
TRBJ2-1	TRBV29-1	-	-	TGCAGCGTTGTAGGTATTGGGGGCAGCTCCTACAATGAGCAGTTCTTC	CSVVGIGGSSYNEQFF
TRBJ2-7	TRBV7-8	-	-	TGTGCCAGCAGCTCTCCGACAGGATATCTCTACGAGCAGTACTTC	CASSSPTGYLYEQYF
TRBJ1-3	TRBV10-1	TRBD1	-	TGCGCCAGCAGTGCGCCAACAGGGGTTGGAAACACCATATATTTT	CASSAPTGVGNTIYF
TRBJ1-2	TRBV5-6	-	-	TGTGCCAGCAGCCTACCTGGGGGGAATGGCTACACCTTC	CASSLPGGNGYTF
TRBJ1-4	TRBV7-2	-	-	TGTGCCAGCAGCTTAACAGGGCCAACTAATGAAAAACTGTTTTTT	CASSLTGPTNEKLFF
TRBJ2-7	TRBV28	-	once	TGTGCCAGCAGTTTAGGGGGCCCTTACGAGCAGTACTTC	CASSLGGPYEQYF